These T cell receptor beta chains were read from a single sample in a study of long-term antiretroviral therapy in people with HIV. Sequencing was performed with immunoSEQ multiplex PCR; in TCRdb, only in-frame clones are kept and a portion is missing. This table has about 24,000 clones, roughly 80% appearing once. The sequencing here drew on unsorted PBMCs, taken 4.4 years after starting antiretroviral therapy. These TCRs come from a man aged 25 to 40 with HIV. The CDR3 runs from the conserved cysteine through the conserved F or W. Fields, in order: V gene, J gene, D gene, clone size, CDR3 DNA, CDR3 protein. The D gene is left open where the match is weak. For some rows the clone size is stated as once, few or many, or as a class when expanded; others skip it.

V: TRBV28; J: TRBJ1-2; D: NA; size: few; DNA: TGTGCCAGCAGTTCCCCCGAGGGCCGGACTAACTATGGCTACACCTTC; CDR3: CASSSPEGRTNYGYTF
V: TRBV5-1; J: TRBJ2-3; D: TRBD2; size: NA; DNA: TGCGCCAGCAGCACTAGCGGGAGGGTAGATACGCAGTATTTT; CDR3: CASSTSGRVDTQYF
V: TRBV19; J: TRBJ2-1; D: NA; size: NA; DNA: TGTGCCAGTAGTCCACAGGGCGGTGAGCAGTTCTTC; CDR3: CASSPQGGEQFF
V: TRBV4-1; J: TRBJ2-5; D: TRBD2; size: NA; DNA: TGCGCCAGCAGCGAGACTAGCGGGGAAGAGACCCAGTACTTC; CDR3: CASSETSGEETQYF
V: TRBV6-1; J: TRBJ1-4; D: NA; size: NA; DNA: TGTGCCAGCAACGTCATCTCTAGGGAAAAACTGTTTTTT; CDR3: CASNVISREKLFF
V: TRBV5-6; J: TRBJ1-1; D: NA; size: once; DNA: TGTGCCAGCAGCTCAGACAGCACTGAAGCTTTCTTT; CDR3: CASSSDSTEAFF
V: TRBV6-5; J: TRBJ2-7; D: NA; size: NA; DNA: TGTGCCAGCAGTTACGGGGAGAGCTACGAGCAGTACTTC; CDR3: CASSYGESYEQYF
V: TRBV6-5; J: TRBJ1-1; D: NA; size: NA; DNA: TGTGCCAGCAGTTACCGATGGGGATCGGACACTGAAGCTTTCTTT; CDR3: CASSYRWGSDTEAFF
V: TRBV19; J: TRBJ2-7; D: NA; size: once; DNA: TGTGCCAGTAGTCTACAGGGCCCCAGCTACGAGCAGTACTTC; CDR3: CASSLQGPSYEQYF
V: TRBV19; J: TRBJ1-2; D: TRBD1; size: once; DNA: TGTGCCAGTAGCAAGACAGGGGTGAACTATGGCTACACCTTC; CDR3: CASSKTGVNYGYTF
V: TRBV13; J: TRBJ2-7; D: TRBD1; size: NA; DNA: TGTGCCAGCAGCTTAGGGGGACAGGGTGGCAAAGAGCAGTACTTC; CDR3: CASSLGGQGGKEQYF
V: TRBV9; J: TRBJ2-7; D: NA; size: NA; DNA: TGTGCCAGCAGCCCAAGACAGTCGAGCGAGCAGTACTTC; CDR3: CASSPRQSSEQYF
V: TRBV7-9; J: TRBJ2-2; D: TRBD2; size: once; DNA: TGTGCCAGCAGCTTTGAAAGCGGGAGTCGGGAGCTGTTTTTT; CDR3: CASSFESGSRELFF
V: TRBV7-2; J: TRBJ1-1; D: NA; size: NA; DNA: TGTGCCAGCAGCCTTGGGCTTCTAAAGAACACTGAAGCTTTCTTT; CDR3: CASSLGLLKNTEAFF
V: TRBV27; J: TRBJ2-1; D: NA; size: few; DNA: TGTGCCAGCAGTTTTACAGGGAACAATGAGCAGTTCTTC; CDR3: CASSFTGNNEQFF
V: TRBV6-5; J: TRBJ1-5; D: TRBD1; size: few; DNA: TGTGCCAGCAGCATCGGGACAGGGGGCAATCAGCCCCAGCATTTT; CDR3: CASSIGTGGNQPQHF
V: TRBV6-5; J: TRBJ2-7; D: NA; size: once; DNA: TGTGCCAGCAGTTACGGCAGGGAAGGGGGGTACGAGCAGTACTTC; CDR3: CASSYGREGGYEQYF
V: TRBV5-1; J: TRBJ1-1; D: NA; size: NA; DNA: TGCGCCAGCGGCTCCCGCCCCGGGGGGCCCGCGAACACTGAAGCTTTCTTT; CDR3: CASGSRPGGPANTEAFF
V: TRBV10-3; J: TRBJ2-1; D: NA; size: NA; DNA: TGTGCCATCAGTGCGGCTGATGAGCAGTTCTTC; CDR3: CAISAADEQFF
V: TRBV9; J: TRBJ2-7; D: NA; size: once; DNA: TGTGCCAGCAGCGTAGCTACCGGGGGCGAGCAGTACTTC; CDR3: CASSVATGGEQYF
V: TRBV7-2; J: TRBJ1-1; D: NA; size: NA; DNA: TGTGCCAGCAGCTTATACGTGGGGGCAGGCACTGAAGCTTTCTTT; CDR3: CASSLYVGAGTEAFF
V: TRBV7-6; J: TRBJ2-7; D: NA; size: NA; DNA: TGTGCCAGCAGCTTAGGAGCCACAGAGCAGTACTTC; CDR3: CASSLGATEQYF
V: TRBV7-6; J: TRBJ2-7; D: NA; size: once; DNA: TGTGCCAGCAGCCAAGACAGGCCCTACGAGCAGTACTTC; CDR3: CASSQDRPYEQYF
V: TRBV7-2; J: TRBJ2-1; D: TRBD1; size: NA; DNA: TGTGCCAGCAGCTTGGCGACAGGGGCGCCTGAGCAGTTCTTC; CDR3: CASSLATGAPEQFF
V: TRBV2; J: TRBJ2-4; D: NA; size: NA; DNA: TGTGCCAGCATCCTGGACCACAACTTCTGGGAAAACATTCAGTACTTC; CDR3: CASILDHNFWENIQYF
V: TRBV21-1; J: TRBJ2-3; D: NA; size: NA; DNA: TGTGCCAGCAGAATGACTAGCGGCCCCACAGATACGCAGTATTTT; CDR3: CASRMTSGPTDTQYF
V: TRBV5-8; J: TRBJ1-2; D: NA; size: NA; DNA: TGTGCCAGCAGCCCGCTCCGGAAAACCTCTAACTATGGCTACACCTTC; CDR3: CASSPLRKTSNYGYTF
V: TRBV6-5; J: TRBJ1-1; D: NA; size: NA; DNA: TGTGCCAGCAGTTACTCAGGGCTCCCTGAAGCTTTCTTT; CDR3: CASSYSGLPEAFF
V: TRBV6-5; J: TRBJ2-5; D: NA; size: NA; DNA: TGTGCCAGCAGTTCCTACGGTGGGTTAGGGGAGACCCAGTACTTC; CDR3: CASSSYGGLGETQYF
V: TRBV12-5; J: TRBJ1-2; D: TRBD1; size: once; DNA: TGTGCTAGTGGGGACCCGGGACAGGGAAGATATTTCGGCTACACCTTC; CDR3: CASGDPGQGRYFGYTF
V: TRBV11-2; J: TRBJ1-2; D: NA; size: NA; DNA: TGTGCCAGCAGCTTAGATATCGGTCGGGGGCACGGCTACACCTTC; CDR3: CASSLDIGRGHGYTF
V: TRBV28; J: TRBJ2-7; D: TRBD2; size: NA; DNA: TGTGCCAGCAGTTTCCTAGCGGGAGTGTACGAGCAGTACTTC; CDR3: CASSFLAGVYEQYF
V: TRBV7-2; J: TRBJ2-7; D: TRBD2; size: NA; DNA: TGTGCCAGCAGTCCCGGGGGGATTAGGTCCTACGAGCAGTACTTC; CDR3: CASSPGGIRSYEQYF
V: TRBV27; J: TRBJ1-5; D: NA; size: NA; DNA: TGTGCCAGCAGTCCCCTGGCCCCAGTTCCTAATAGCAATCAGCCCCAGCATTTT; CDR3: CASSPLAPVPNSNQPQHF
V: TRBV18; J: TRBJ1-3; D: NA; size: NA; DNA: TGTGCCAGCTCACCAACGGGGACTGGAAACACCATATATTTT; CDR3: CASSPTGTGNTIYF
V: TRBV11-2; J: TRBJ2-3; D: NA; size: NA; DNA: TGTGCCAGCAGCTACATGGAGGCTCTTTCAGATACGCAGTATTTT; CDR3: CASSYMEALSDTQYF
V: TRBV5-1; J: TRBJ1-1; D: NA; size: NA; DNA: TGCGCCAGCAGCTTTCGGGTGGGCGTGAACACTGAAGCTTTCTTT; CDR3: CASSFRVGVNTEAFF
V: TRBV7-6; J: TRBJ1-1; D: NA; size: NA; DNA: TGTGCCAGCAGCTTAGAAGTACCTGAAGCTTTCTTT; CDR3: CASSLEVPEAFF
V: TRBV6-5; J: TRBJ2-2; D: NA; size: NA; DNA: TGTGCCAGCAGTTACTCGCCCGAGTTAACCGGGGAGCTGTTTTTT; CDR3: CASSYSPELTGELFF
V: TRBV7-9; J: TRBJ2-1; D: NA; size: NA; DNA: TGTGCCAGCAGCCCCCGTGAATCCGGGTGGAACTACAATGAGCAGTTCTTC; CDR3: CASSPRESGWNYNEQFF
V: TRBV27; J: TRBJ1-1; D: TRBD1; size: NA; DNA: TGTGCCAGCAGACTTCACAGGGGGGCGAACACTGAAGCTTTCTTT; CDR3: CASRLHRGANTEAFF
V: TRBV27; J: TRBJ2-7; D: TRBD1; size: once; DNA: TGTGCCAGCAGTTCCCCCTACCAGGGGGACGAGCAGTACTTC; CDR3: CASSSPYQGDEQYF
V: TRBV7-6; J: TRBJ2-1; D: TRBD2; size: NA; DNA: TGTGCCAGCAGCTTACTCGGCGGGGGGGAGAGGTTAGGGGAGCAGTTCTTC; CDR3: CASSLLGGGERLGEQFF
V: TRBV5-4; J: TRBJ2-7; D: TRBD1; size: NA; DNA: TGTGCCAGCAGCTTGGGACAGGGAGCGACCTACGAGCAGTACTTC; CDR3: CASSLGQGATYEQYF
V: TRBV5-4; J: TRBJ1-2; D: NA; size: few; DNA: TGTGCCAGCAGCTTGAGTGCCGTGCAAGGGGGCTACACCTTC; CDR3: CASSLSAVQGGYTF
V: TRBV5-4; J: TRBJ1-1; D: TRBD1; size: NA; DNA: TGTGCCAGCAGCTTCTCCGGGACAGCTATGAACACTGAAGCTTTCTTT; CDR3: CASSFSGTAMNTEAFF
V: TRBV27; J: TRBJ1-3; D: TRBD1; size: few; DNA: TGTGCCAGCAGTCCCCTGGACAGGGAAGGCTCTGGAAACACCATATATTTT; CDR3: CASSPLDREGSGNTIYF
V: TRBV5-6; J: TRBJ1-3; D: NA; size: few; DNA: TGTGCCAGCAGCTTGGTCCGGGGCGAGAACACCATATATTTT; CDR3: CASSLVRGENTIYF
V: TRBV14; J: TRBJ2-1; D: NA; size: NA; DNA: TGTGCCAGCAGCCAAGGACCTGTGACCTCTTTTATCCCCTCCTACAATGAGCAGTTCTTC; CDR3: CASSQGPVTSFIPSYNEQFF
V: TRBV9; J: TRBJ2-7; D: TRBD1; size: few; DNA: TGTGCCAGCAGCGCCACACAGGGGCCCTACGAGCAGTACTTC; CDR3: CASSATQGPYEQYF
V: TRBV27; J: TRBJ2-2; D: NA; size: NA; DNA: TGTGCCAGCAGTTTACAACCCTCCGGCGGGGAGCTGTTTTTT; CDR3: CASSLQPSGGELFF
V: TRBV2; J: TRBJ1-1; D: NA; size: NA; DNA: TGTGCCAGCACCCTCGGGAGGGGTGAAGCTTTCTTT; CDR3: CASTLGRGEAFF
V: TRBV7-9; J: TRBJ1-5; D: NA; size: NA; DNA: TGTGCCAGCAGCTTAGGGGACGGGGCGCTCCAGCCCCAGCATTTT; CDR3: CASSLGDGALQPQHF
V: TRBV18; J: TRBJ2-7; D: NA; size: NA; DNA: TGTGCCAGCTCAGATACAGGAATTCCCTACGAGCAGTACTTC; CDR3: CASSDTGIPYEQYF
V: TRBV14; J: TRBJ2-1; D: TRBD2; size: NA; DNA: TGTGCCAGCAGTCCATACGGGGGGGATATATACAATGAGCAGTTCTTC; CDR3: CASSPYGGDIYNEQFF